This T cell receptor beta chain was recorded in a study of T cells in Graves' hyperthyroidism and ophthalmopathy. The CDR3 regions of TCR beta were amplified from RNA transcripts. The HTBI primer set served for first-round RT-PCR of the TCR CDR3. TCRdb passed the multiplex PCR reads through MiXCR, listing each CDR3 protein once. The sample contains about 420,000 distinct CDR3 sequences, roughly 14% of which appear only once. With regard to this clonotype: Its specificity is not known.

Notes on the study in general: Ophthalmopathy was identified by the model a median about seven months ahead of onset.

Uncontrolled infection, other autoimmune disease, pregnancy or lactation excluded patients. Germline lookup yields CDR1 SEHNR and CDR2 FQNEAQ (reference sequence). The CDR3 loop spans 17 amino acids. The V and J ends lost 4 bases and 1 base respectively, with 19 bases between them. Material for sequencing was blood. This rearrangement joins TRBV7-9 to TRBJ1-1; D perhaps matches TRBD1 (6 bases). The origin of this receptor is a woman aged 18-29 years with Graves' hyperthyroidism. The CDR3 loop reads CASSSGAESWWNTEAFF. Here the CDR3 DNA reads TGTGCCAGCAGCTCGGGGGCTGAGAGTTGGTGGAACACTGAAGCTTTCTTT.